The rows below give T cell receptor beta chains drawn from one sample of a study of T cell responses to AZD1222 COVID-19 vaccine. This table comes from immunoSEQ multiplex PCR, and its TCRdb copy is limited to in-frame clones, with some not included. The sample holds about 78,000 clones, about nine tenths seen once. Sequenced here: peripheral blood, sampled on day 0 of AZD1222 vaccination. The origin of the receptors is an adult in good health. Each CDR3 is given without its conserved first and last residue. The size entry is marked missing in some rows and otherwise reads once, few, many or a size class.

clone_size	j_call	v_call	cdr3_aa
once	TRBJ1-2	TRBV3-1/TRBV3-2	ASSPTSSYYYT
NA	TRBJ2-5	TRBV4-2	ASSPVSGGQETQY
NA	TRBJ1-2	TRBV29-1	SAQTRQGGNYGYT
NA	TRBJ2-7	TRBV10-2	ASSERAGGQPLEQY
NA	TRBJ2-7	TRBV10-3	AISAGVSYEQY
NA	TRBJ1-1	TRBV7-9	ASLSGQVNTEAF
NA	TRBJ1-1	TRBV7-9	ASSLARWRYENTEAF
NA	TRBJ1-3	TRBV6-5	ASRMRDGNTIY
NA	TRBJ1-1	TRBV5-5	ASSLAVGIVGNTEAF
NA	TRBJ2-7	TRBV4-2	ASSQDAAGSSYEQY
NA	TRBJ1-1	TRBV9	ASSPSGGGGTEAF
NA	TRBJ1-3	TRBV19	ASSYVSRGTGNTIY
NA	TRBJ1-1	TRBV29-1	SVESFENTEAF
NA	TRBJ1-1	TRBV11-2	ASSLSPAMNTEAF
NA	TRBJ1-2	TRBV6-5	AIETTGSSGYT
NA	TRBJ1-4	TRBV7-2	ASSLRFGTNEKLF
NA	TRBJ2-1	TRBV19	ASTDANNEQF
NA	TRBJ2-1	TRBV19	ASSISLADEQF
NA	TRBJ2-7	TRBV6-2/TRBV6-3	ASSPGGGQYYEQY
NA	TRBJ1-2	TRBV6-5	ASSLGQGGGYT
once	TRBJ1-6	TRBV6-5	ASRRDRLNSPLH
NA	TRBJ1-5	TRBV12-5	ASGSHGQGGGNQPQH
NA	TRBJ2-1	TRBV11-3	ASTAGGDLGEQF
NA	TRBJ2-2	TRBV25-1	ASSFLGHTGELF
NA	TRBJ1-5	TRBV12-5	ASGYTAETESNQPQH
NA	TRBJ1-5	TRBV6-5	ASSLSANQPQH
NA	TRBJ1-5	TRBV11-2	ASSSQGGPQH
NA	TRBJ1-2	TRBV5-1	ASTRTGENDGYT
NA	TRBJ1-1	TRBV28	ATLMNTEAF
NA	TRBJ1-3	TRBV3-1/TRBV3-2	ASSQGIVGNTIY
NA	TRBJ2-1	TRBV11-3	ASSPSSYNEQF
once	TRBJ2-7	TRBV11-3	ASSLWQGSYEQY
NA	TRBJ1-4	TRBV19	ASSDRGGEKLF
NA	TRBJ2-5	TRBV11-3	ASSFVTAAETQY
NA	TRBJ1-2	TRBV14	ASSRQGDRSLGGYT
NA	TRBJ1-1	TRBV18	ASSPSPLGNTEAF
NA	TRBJ1-6	TRBV2	ASSRINSPLH
NA	TRBJ1-1	TRBV15	ATEGGFGTEAF
NA	TRBJ1-4	TRBV15	ATSRTTGTTRGKLF
NA	TRBJ1-1	TRBV14	ASSRGAGGRDTEAF
NA	TRBJ1-5	TRBV7-8	ASSFGWGRSNQPQH
NA	TRBJ1-5	TRBV6-2/TRBV6-3	ASSLDRVSQPQH
NA	TRBJ2-1	TRBV7-3	ASSVRQGGYNEQF
once	TRBJ1-6	TRBV5-1	ASSLEGHSSPLH